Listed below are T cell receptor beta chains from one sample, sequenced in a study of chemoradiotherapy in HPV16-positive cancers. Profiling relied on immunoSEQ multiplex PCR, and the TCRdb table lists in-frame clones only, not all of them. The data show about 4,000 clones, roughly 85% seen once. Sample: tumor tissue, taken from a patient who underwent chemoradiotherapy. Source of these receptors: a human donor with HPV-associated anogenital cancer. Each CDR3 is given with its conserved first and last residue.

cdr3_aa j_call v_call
CAWSRDSRNQPQHF TRBJ1-5 TRBV30
CASSDSSGGTDTQYF TRBJ2-3 TRBV6-4
CASSQEVTVSNQPQHF TRBJ1-5 TRBV4-1
CALNRGAETQYF TRBJ2-5 TRBV30
CASSGTEGEYF TRBJ2-5 TRBV6-5
CASSLAEPGETQYF TRBJ2-5 TRBV5-1
CSVEEGYTF TRBJ1-2 TRBV29-1
CASSLRSTGELFF TRBJ2-2 TRBV7-9
CASSQAGSQNIQYF TRBJ2-4 TRBV4-3
CASRYDSYEQYF TRBJ2-7 TRBV5-4
CASSLGTGDTGELFF TRBJ2-2 TRBV7-9
CAISEPERYAEKLFF TRBJ1-4 TRBV10-3
CASSVDGGVYGYTF TRBJ1-2 TRBV9
CASSYLGPLHF TRBJ1-6 TRBV6-6
CASSMYHGANQPQHF TRBJ1-5 TRBV19
CASSFSGGFETQYF TRBJ2-5 TRBV7-2
CASSLNPDGYPEAFF TRBJ1-1 TRBV7-6
CASSLTAPPEKLFF TRBJ1-4 TRBV5-1
CAWSVHLDQPQHF TRBJ1-5 TRBV30
CATAGTARYEQYF TRBJ2-7 TRBV19
CASSDTSGGVSEQYF TRBJ2-7 TRBV6-1
CASSPGTSGSWGETQYF TRBJ2-5 TRBV7-9
CASSLPSGLETQYF TRBJ2-5 TRBV5-1
CASSLEEGSNQPQHF TRBJ1-5 TRBV7-6
CASSQDLGAREQFF TRBJ2-1 TRBV4-1
CASSQDNYGGQYF TRBJ2-7 TRBV4-1
CAWAPPPWAGELFF TRBJ2-2 TRBV30
CASQSTDTQYF TRBJ2-3 TRBV19
CASSSMPDQPQHF TRBJ1-5 TRBV7-8
CASSDQGLGYYGYTF TRBJ1-2 TRBV6-4
CASSYGPGGYGYTF TRBJ1-2 TRBV6-5
CASGQGANTIYF TRBJ1-3 TRBV6-1
CASSLDAGSQETQYF TRBJ2-5 TRBV11-2
CATSREGDSYEQYF TRBJ2-7 TRBV15
CASSLVAGALSTDTQYF TRBJ2-3 TRBV5-1
CSVTRQGDLPYEQYF TRBJ2-7 TRBV29-1
CASSEDNNYGYTF TRBJ1-2 TRBV7-9